Sequencing of this T cell receptor (beta chain) was carried out in a study of T cells in women clearing cervical HPV infection. Looking at the study overall: Controls' single incident HPV16 infection cleared within 12 months without precancer. Case blood drawn at lesion detection; control blood after infection cleared.

A remark on this clone: The CDR3 end falls 3 residues outside the read, so it is completed with the germline J gene.

The junction had 9 bases not matched to a gene; V was cut back by 9 bases and J by 9 bases. CDR1 ENHRY and CDR2 SYGVKD come from the germline V gene. The CDR3 is 14 residues long. immunoSEQ multiplex PCR used an average of approximately 1,300 ng genomic DNA. Assay: immunoSEQ multiplex PCR; the TCRdb copy retains only in-frame clones and omits some. The sample table sets out about 30,000 clones. The sample consisted of blood buffy coat. This chain uses TRBV10-3 with TRBJ1-6; 9 bases fit TRBD1. This receptor was obtained from a woman between 18 and 70 years old with a cervical HPV16 infection that either progressed to CIN3+ or cleared (not recorded which). CDR3 DNA, as far as it was read: TGTGCCATATATGCCGGGACAGGGAGTTCACCC. This translates into CAIYAGTGSSP. The complete CDR3 reads CAIYAGTGSSPLHF.